Each of the 14 T cell receptor beta chains below was sequenced from the same sample in a study of radiotherapy plus CTLA-4 blockade in lung cancer. This table comes from immunoSEQ multiplex PCR, and its TCRdb copy is limited to in-frame clones, with some not included. The sample yields 55,000 to 65,000 clones, less than 85% seen once. Sample: peripheral blood, taken from a patient treated with radiotherapy plus ipilimumab. The origin of the receptors is a human donor with non-small cell lung cancer who had a complete response to radiotherapy plus ipilimumab.

This clone came up a few times. The rearrangement uses TRBV7-6 and TRBJ2-3; 9 nucleotides align to TRBD2. V was clipped by 4 bases and J by 4 bases; unmatched bases: 6. The germline gives CDR1 SGHVS, CDR2 FNYEAQ. This CDR3 comprises 15 residues. CDR3 amino acids: CASSSSGGPADTQYF. In nucleotides, the CDR3 is TGTGCCAGCAGCTCAAGCGGGGGGCCCGCAGATACGCAGTATTTT.

V and J are TRBV5-6 and TRBJ1-2; 11 nucleotides align to TRBD1. CDR1 and CDR2 from the germline V gene are SGHDT and YYEEEE. V shed 3 bases, J shed 6 bases, and the junction held 4 bases outside the gene matches. The CDR3 totals 14 residues. CDR3 in DNA: TGTGCCAGCAGCTATCAGGACAGGGGGCATGGCTACACCTTC. Its translation is CASSYQDRGHGYTF.

This sequence joins TRBV9 and TRBJ2-2; TRBD2 is a possible D gene (6 bases). This CDR3 spans 15 amino acids. Trimming cost V 5 bases and J 6 bases, with 17 bases left between them. Germline V gene lookup returns CDR1 SGDLS and CDR2 YYNGEE. Here the CDR3 reads CASRATSLGPGELFF. CDR3 DNA: TGTGCCAGCAGAGCGACTAGTTTGGGACCCGGGGAGCTGTTTTTT.

This chain uses TRBV29-1 with TRBJ1-5; D perhaps matches TRBD1 (6 bases). The germline V gene has CDR1 SQVTM and CDR2 ANQGSEA. CDR3 size: 13 residues. Trimming cost V 2 bases and J 1 base, with 6 bases left between them. CDR3 sequence (DNA): TGCAGCGTTGAAACAGGGAGCAATCAGCCCCAGCATTTT. It codes for CSVETGSNQPQHF.

The chain carries TRBV7-2 and TRBJ1-5, with 12 bases lining up with TRBD1. Germline CDR1 and CDR2: SGHTA and FQGNSA. The CDR3 is made up of 18 amino acids. V trimming: 2 bases; J trimming: 4 bases; junction bases outside the gene matches: 9. CDR3 region: CASSLMGQGASENQPQHF. CDR3 nucleotide sequence: TGTGCCAGCAGCTTAATGGGACAGGGGGCGTCTGAGAATCAGCCCCAGCATTTT.

This sequence joins TRBV19 and TRBJ2-7, with 10 positions matching TRBD1. Germline trimming cut 6 bases from V and 2 bases from J; bases unmatched to any gene: 13. Looked up from germline, CDR1 is LNHDA and CDR2 is SQIVND (reference sequence). This CDR3 contains 17 residues. The chain's CDR3 is CASSPGTGDAAAYEQYF. The CDR3 DNA follows: TGTGCCAGTAGCCCCGGGACAGGGGACGCCGCGGCCTACGAGCAGTACTTC.

This clone was seen a few times. The chain couples TRBV18 to TRBJ1-1, with D possibly matching TRBD1 (6 bases). Trimming left V 3 bases short and J 0 bases short, with 11 bases between. CDR1 and CDR2 (germline): KGHSH, LQKENI. The CDR3 is 15 amino acids. CDR3 sequence: CASSPSTGMNTEAFF. DNA of the CDR3: TGTGCCAGCTCACCTTCCACAGGGATGAACACTGAAGCTTTCTTT. The whole variable domain, filled in from reference TRBV18 and TRBJ1-1, reads NAGVMQNPRHLVRRRGQEARLRCSPMKGHSHVYWYRQLPEEGLKFMVYLQKENIIDESGMPKERFSAEFPKEGPSILRIQQVVRGDSAAYFCASSPSTGMNTEAFFGQGTRLTVV.

V is TRBV5-6 and J is TRBJ1-6; the D is unclear. V shed 2 bases and J shed 0 bases, with 6 bases lying between them. The germline V gene encodes CDR1 SGHDT and CDR2 YYEEEE. This CDR3 has 15 amino acids. CDR3 sequence reads: CASSLYSSYNSPLHF. As DNA, the CDR3 is TGTGCCAGCAGCTTATACAGCTCCTATAATTCACCCCTCCACTTT.

This sequence joins TRBV4-3 and TRBJ2-4, with 8 bases aligning to TRBD2. Germline assignment: CDR1 LGHNA and CDR2 YSLEER. The CDR3 contains 15 residues. V was clipped by 3 bases and J by 1 base; unmatched bases: 2. CDR3 sequence reads: CASSQASGAKNIQYF. CDR3 DNA: TGCGCCAGCAGCCAGGCTAGCGGGGCCAAAAACATTCAGTACTTC.

The rearrangement links TRBV7-2 to TRBJ2-7, with 9 nucleotides matching TRBD1. Unmatched junction bases numbered 5, after V lost 5 bases and J lost 3 bases. The CDR3 spans 14 residues. The germline V gene encodes CDR1 SGHTA and CDR2 FQGNSA. The CDR3 sequence is CASSEDRGGYEQYF. The CDR3 coding sequence is TGTGCCAGCAGCGAGGACAGGGGTGGCTACGAGCAGTACTTC.

V is TRBV30 and J is TRBJ2-3; 7 bases map to TRBD1. The junction had 12 bases not matched to a gene; V was cut back by 5 bases and J by 4 bases. The CDR3 covers 15 residues. Germline V CDR1 and CDR2: GTSNPN, SVGIG (reference sequence). Here the CDR3 reads CAWGPGQSRSDTQYF. The CDR3, as DNA: TGTGCCTGGGGGCCGGGACAGTCACGATCAGATACGCAGTATTTT.

This sequence joins TRBV7-3 and TRBJ2-5; tentatively, D is TRBD2 (6 bases). Germline V gene sequence: CDR1 SGHTA, CDR2 FQGTGA. V lost 0 bases, J lost 4 bases, and 15 bases lay in between. The CDR3 is 16 residues long. This CDR3 is CASSLTSGTGLETQYF. The CDR3 bases are TGTGCCAGCAGCTTAACGTCTGGAACGGGACTAGAGACCCAGTACTTC.

This chain links TRBV6-6 with TRBJ1-2; 8 bases are shared with TRBD1. Per germline, CDR1 MNHNY and CDR2 SVGAGI (reference sequence). The junction had 11 bases not matched to a gene; V was cut back by 7 bases and J by 4 bases. This CDR3 is 15 amino acids long. As DNA, the CDR3 is TGTGCCAGCATATCGGCAGGGGGCAGGGGCTATGGCTACACCTTC. Its translation: CASISAGGRGYGYTF.

This clone was detected only once. The chain combines TRBV28 with TRBJ2-5; D not resolved. Near its end, the DNA agrees better with TRBJ2-7, so the J call may be wrong. Per the germline V gene, CDR1 is MDHEN and CDR2 is SYDVKM. This CDR3 has 16 amino acids. The CDR3 is CASSSAEAYVSYEQYF. CDR3 sequence (DNA): TGTGCCAGCAGTTCTGCTGAGGCGTACGTGTCCTACGAGCAGTACTTC.